This T cell receptor beta chain was documented in a study of OX40 agonist ivuxolimab in advanced cancers. With respect to the entire study: Ivuxolimab was an agonistic, fully human IgG2 monoclonal antibody directed against OX40 (CD134), a costimulatory receptor. The dose-escalation cohort was around 83% male with a mean age of about 60 years, ranging from roughly 20 to 85. The paper covers the monotherapy dose-escalation part of the phase I ivuxolimab trial, which included N ≈ 50 patients. Intravenous ivuxolimab was administered to patients every 2 weeks at six dose levels: 0.01, 0.1, 0.3, 1.5, 3 and 10 mg/kg. Patients were allowed to have had prior anti-PD-1, anti-PD-L1 or anti-CTLA-4 therapy, and less than 45% of the dose-escalation patients had previously received checkpoint inhibitors. The point of sequencing TCRbeta in the periphery was to test whether ivuxolimab changed TCR sequence diversity and drove clonal T-cell expansion. Partial responses were achieved by three dose-escalation patients, of whom one had hepatocellular carcinoma and two had cutaneous melanoma. Among the roughly 50 dose-escalation patients, about 19 had hepatocellular carcinoma, 15 or so melanoma, 9 renal cell carcinoma and 9 head and neck cancer. Summary of the overall study and its limitations: Low levels of normalized T-cell clonal expansion were also seen in some patients who did not respond. Partial responders in the 0.1-3.0 mg/kg groups had among the lowest normalized peripheral clonal expansion, especially among CD8+ T cells. After ivuxolimab, more expanded clones were found on average in CD8+ T cells than in CD4+ T cells. Clonal expansion of both CD4+ and CD8+ blood T cells was observed from baseline to week 6 at doses 0.1 to 3.0 mg/kg. Which antigens the clonally expanded peripheral T cells were specific for was not determined.

Inclusive of the bounding cysteine and phenylalanine, the CDR3 is 14 residues long. Only the CDR3 region is kept as DNA, spanning 42 bases read in frame from base 1. V and J lose 0 bases and 8 bases, and a span of 13 bases separates them. CDR1 LGHNA and CDR2 YNFKEQ are derived from the germline V gene. Patients with a history of autoimmune disease or receiving systemic immunosuppression were excluded from the trial. Peripheral blood for TCR sequencing was collected from all dose cohorts at baseline, on cycle 4 day 1, and on cycle 7 day 1. Samples were obtained from an open-label, multicenter, first-in-human phase I dose-escalation trial of ivuxolimab. Adults with locally advanced or metastatic melanoma, renal cell carcinoma, hepatocellular carcinoma or head and neck squamous cell carcinoma were enrolled in the trial. Before TCR sequencing, CD4+ and CD8+ T cells were separately sorted from peripheral blood.

Genomic DNA was extracted from sorted cells for sequencing of the TCRbeta CDR3 region. The immunoSEQ Assay was used for sequencing of TCRbeta CDR3 regions. The immuneACCESS repertoire file appears here via TCRdb, limited to in-frame rearrangements. These files lack a portion of the clones; in checked studies, under half of the deficit traces to unresolved V genes, and the cause of the others is not known. This sample lists roughly 63,000 clones; approximately 89% were detected once. Together, the top ten hold roughly 2% of the sample. About this clone itself: There is no known antigen for this receptor. Per-base quality was not reported, and no clone a single base away is much larger than it.

This chain joins TRBV4-2 to TRBJ1-2; the D gene identity is not certain. Specimen: CD4+ or CD8+ T cells sorted from blood, collected in a trial of the OX40 agonist ivuxolimab. The source is an adult with an advanced solid tumor such as melanoma, head and neck, liver or kidney cancer. The bases are TGTGCCAGCAGCCAAGATATTCCCGTTGGAGGCTACACCTTC. Translation gives CASSQDIPVGGYTF.